Below are 7 T cell receptor beta chains sequenced from a single sample in a study of T cell clones after liver transplantation. Clones were sequenced by immunoSEQ multiplex PCR, and TCRdb holds only the in-frame ones, with some missing. The table lists tens of thousands of clones, around four fifths of them singletons. Specimen: CD4+ T cells from blood, collected about 46 months after liver transplant. These TCRs come from a human patient who received a liver transplant. Some T cells may be the graft donor's.

The table lists this clone with a few counts. The chain uses TRBV28 and TRBJ1-2; 10 bases are a match to TRBD1. In germline, CDR1 is MDHEN, CDR2 SYDVKM. J was trimmed by 5 bases and V by 1 base; bases with no gene match: 10. CDR3 length: 17 amino acids. The CDR3 bases are TGTGCCAGCAGTTTATCCGGGACAGGGGCGGTGAGATATGGCTACACCTTC. This translates into CASSLSGTGAVRYGYTF.

The chain recombines TRBV19 with TRBJ2-7, with 12 bases identical to TRBD1. Germline V gene sequence: CDR1 LNHDA, CDR2 SQIVND (reference sequence). This CDR3 region has 15 residues. V lost 5 bases to trimming and J lost 5 bases; unmatched junction nucleotides: 7. The CDR3 DNA sequence: TGTGCCAGTAGTTCCGGTGGGACAGGGGGCAACGAGCAGTACTTC. It encodes CASSSGGTGGNEQYF.

The chain recombines TRBV5-1 with TRBJ2-2; the match to TRBD2 covers 7 bases. This CDR3 contains 16 residues. V shed 0 bases, J shed 1 base, and the junction held 3 bases outside the gene matches. Germline loops: CDR1 SGHRS, CDR2 YFSETQ. The CDR3 sequence: CASSLAGRLNTGELFF. In nucleotides, the CDR3 is TGCGCCAGCAGCTTGGCCGGGAGGCTGAACACCGGGGAGCTGTTTTTT. Using reference TRBV5-1 and TRBJ2-2 for the parts outside the CDR3, the full variable domain is KAGVTQTPRYLIKTRGQQVTLSCSPISGHRSVSWYQQTPGQGLQFLFEYFSETQRNKGNFPGRFSGRQFSNSRSEMNVSTLELGDSALYLCASSLAGRLNTGELFFGEGSRLTVL.

The V call is TRBV5-1, the J call TRBJ2-5; perhaps TRBD1 as D (6 bases). This CDR3 is built from 16 residues. Trimming stripped 0 bases from V and 5 bases from J, with 17 bases between. Germline CDR1 SGHRS, CDR2 YFSETQ. DNA for the CDR3: TGCGCCAGCAGCTTGGCCGGCACAGGGCAGGGCGAGACCCAGTACTTC. Its protein product is CASSLAGTGQGETQYF.

This chain links TRBV19 with TRBJ2-3; D remains unclear. This CDR3 is 17 amino acids long. Germline-derived CDR1 and CDR2 are LNHDA and SQIVND (reference sequence). Trimming left V 5 bases short and J 1 base short, with 19 bases between. CDR3 loop: CASSSGTLSVGTDTQYF. The CDR3 DNA reads as TGTGCCAGTAGTTCAGGTACCCTAAGCGTCGGCACAGATACGCAGTATTTT.

This clone was counted once. The rearrangement uses TRBV27 and TRBJ1-2; D may be TRBD1 (5 bases). This CDR3 comprises 16 residues. Germline V CDR1 and CDR2: MNHEY, SMNVEV (reference sequence). The V and J ends lost 9 bases and 4 bases respectively, with 24 bases between them. As DNA, the CDR3 is TGTGCCAGGGGGGGGATTGCCTTAAAGCAGTTCTATGGCTACACCTTC. This translates into CARGGIALKQFYGYTF.

The chain joins TRBV11-3 to TRBJ2-5; D could derive from TRBD1 or TRBD2 (6 bases each). CDR3 length: 14 residues. The germline CDR1 and CDR2 sequences are SGHNT and YENEEA. V was trimmed by 5 bases and J by 2 bases, leaving 12 bases between them. CDR3 DNA: TGTGCCAGCAGCCCTGGAGGGGGACAAGAGACCCAGTACTTC. It specifies CASSPGGGQETQYF.